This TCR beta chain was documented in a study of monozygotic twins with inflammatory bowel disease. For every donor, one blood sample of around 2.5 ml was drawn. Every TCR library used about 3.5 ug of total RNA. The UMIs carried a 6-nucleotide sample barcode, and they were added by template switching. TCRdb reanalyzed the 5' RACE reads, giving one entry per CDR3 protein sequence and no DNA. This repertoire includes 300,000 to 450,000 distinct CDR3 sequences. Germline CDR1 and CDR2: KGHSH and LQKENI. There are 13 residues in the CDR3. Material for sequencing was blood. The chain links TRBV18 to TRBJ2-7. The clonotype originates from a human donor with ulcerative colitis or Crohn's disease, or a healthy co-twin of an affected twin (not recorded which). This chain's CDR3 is CASSTNGPYEQYF. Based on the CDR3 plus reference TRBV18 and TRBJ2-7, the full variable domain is NAGVMQNPRHLVRRRGQEARLRCSPMKGHSHVYWYRQLPEEGLKFMVYLQKENIIDESGMPKERFSAEFPKEGPSILRIQQVVRGDSAAYFCASSTNGPYEQYFGPGTRLTVT.